This T cell receptor beta chain appears in the sequencing data of a study of regulatory T cells in long-lasting Graves disease. Time point in this sample: newly diagnosed GD, antithyroid drugs for less than 3 months. After RNA was extracted from PBMCs, the TCR library was made from it. V lost 6 bases and J lost 6, with 12 bases in between. The CDR3 length is 13 residues. Looked up from germline, CDR1 is MNHNS and CDR2 is SASEGT. On this clonotype itself: Its target is unknown.

Overall study results and limits: Lower TCR diversity characterized persistent Graves' patients relative to newly diagnosed patients.

Library construction for TCR beta used iRepertoire HTBI primers and Arm-PCR of CDR3 regions. TCRdb re-derived calls from the multiplex PCR reads in MiXCR, one entry per CDR3 protein. This table holds roughly 560,000 distinct CDR3 sequences, about 16% found once. These data also formed part of another study, on T cells in Graves' hyperthyroidism and ophthalmopathy. This second study notes: Most clonotypes that expanded in the thyroid above 0.001 also showed up in blood.

Sequencing used peripheral blood mononuclear cells (PBMCs), obtained at new diagnosis, from a patient treated with antithyroid drugs. The origin of this receptor is a woman between 40 and 65 years old with Graves disease. This chain uses TRBV6-1 with TRBJ2-4; D may be TRBD1 (6 bases). The CDR3 DNA reads TGTGCCAGCAGAAAACAGGGCTTAAACATTCAGTACTTC. Protein sequence: CASRKQGLNIQYF.